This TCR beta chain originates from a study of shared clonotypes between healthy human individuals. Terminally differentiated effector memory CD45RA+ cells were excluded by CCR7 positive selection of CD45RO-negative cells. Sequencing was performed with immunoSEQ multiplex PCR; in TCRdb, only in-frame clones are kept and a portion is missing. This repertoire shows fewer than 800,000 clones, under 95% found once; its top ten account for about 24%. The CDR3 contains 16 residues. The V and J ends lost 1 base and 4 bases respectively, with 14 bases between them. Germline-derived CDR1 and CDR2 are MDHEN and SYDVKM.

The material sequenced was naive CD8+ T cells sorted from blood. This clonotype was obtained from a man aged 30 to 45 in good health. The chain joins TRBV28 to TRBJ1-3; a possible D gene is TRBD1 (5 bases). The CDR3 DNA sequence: TGTGCCAGCAGTTTATTGGGGGGTGACAACGGAAACACCATATATTTT. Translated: CASSLLGGDNGNTIYF.